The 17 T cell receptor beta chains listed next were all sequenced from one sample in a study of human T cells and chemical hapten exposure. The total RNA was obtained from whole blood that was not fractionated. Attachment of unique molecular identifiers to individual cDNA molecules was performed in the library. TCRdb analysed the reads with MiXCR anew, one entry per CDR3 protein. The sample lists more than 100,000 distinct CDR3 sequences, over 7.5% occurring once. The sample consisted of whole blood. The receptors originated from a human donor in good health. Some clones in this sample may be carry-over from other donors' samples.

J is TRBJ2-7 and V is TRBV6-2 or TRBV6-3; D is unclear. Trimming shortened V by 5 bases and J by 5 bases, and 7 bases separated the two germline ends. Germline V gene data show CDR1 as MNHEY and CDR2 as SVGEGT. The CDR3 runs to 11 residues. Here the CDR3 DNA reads TGTGCCAGCAGTCCGCTCCACGAGCAGTACTTC. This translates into CASSPLHEQYF.

In DNA, the CDR3 is TGCAGTGCTAGAGGGGGGGGATCGATCCACAATGAGCAGTTCTTC. Translating gives CSARGGGSIHNEQFF. This chain joins TRBV20-1 and TRBJ2-1; 7 bases agree with TRBD2. CDR1 and CDR2 (germline): DFQATT, SNEGSKA (reference sequence). J lost 5 bases, V lost 1 base, and 8 bases had no gene match. The length of the CDR3 is 15 residues.

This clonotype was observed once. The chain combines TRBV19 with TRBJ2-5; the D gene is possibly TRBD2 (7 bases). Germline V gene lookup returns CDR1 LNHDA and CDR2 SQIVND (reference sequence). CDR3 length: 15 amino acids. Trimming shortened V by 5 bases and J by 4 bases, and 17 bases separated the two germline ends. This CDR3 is CASSDDGGLGETQYF. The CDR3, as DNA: TGTGCCAGTAGTGACGACGGGGGGCTCGGAGAGACCCAGTACTTC.

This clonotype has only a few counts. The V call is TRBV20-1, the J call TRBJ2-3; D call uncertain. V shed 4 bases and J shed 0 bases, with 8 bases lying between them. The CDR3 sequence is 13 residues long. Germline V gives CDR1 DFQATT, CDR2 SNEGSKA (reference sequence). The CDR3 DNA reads TGCAGTGCTAATACGGCTAGCACAGATACGCAGTATTTT. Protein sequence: CSANTASTDTQYF.

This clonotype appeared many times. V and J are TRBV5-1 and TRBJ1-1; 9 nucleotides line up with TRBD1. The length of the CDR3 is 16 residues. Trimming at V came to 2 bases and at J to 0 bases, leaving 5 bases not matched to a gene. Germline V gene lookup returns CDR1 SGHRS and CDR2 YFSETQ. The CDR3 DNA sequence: TGCGCCAGCAGCTTACCGGGACAGGGCCTGAACACTGAAGCTTTCTTT. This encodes CASSLPGQGLNTEAFF.

CDR3 sequence (DNA): TGCGCCAGCAGCCGACACGAGGGAGTGGAAGGCAATGAGCAGTTCTTC. It specifies CASSRHEGVEGNEQFF. The J gene is TRBJ2-1, the V gene TRBV4-1; D is perhaps TRBD2 (5 bases). Germline CDR1 and CDR2: MGHRA and YSYEKL. The CDR3 is 16 amino acids. Between the trimmed V and J ends, which lost 4 bases and 6 bases, there was a span of 19 bases.

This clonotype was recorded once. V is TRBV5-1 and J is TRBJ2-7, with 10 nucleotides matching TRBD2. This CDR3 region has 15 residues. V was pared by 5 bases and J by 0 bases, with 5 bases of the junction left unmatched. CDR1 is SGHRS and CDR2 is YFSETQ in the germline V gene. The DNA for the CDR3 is TGCGCCAGCAGAGGACTAGCGGAGAGCTCCTACGAGCAGTACTTC. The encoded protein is CASRGLAESSYEQYF.

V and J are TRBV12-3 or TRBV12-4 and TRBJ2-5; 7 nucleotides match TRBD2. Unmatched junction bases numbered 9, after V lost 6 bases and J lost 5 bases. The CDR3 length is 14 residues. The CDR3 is CASSRTRSSETQYF. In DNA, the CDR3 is TGTGCCAGCAGCAGGACTAGAAGCTCGGAGACCCAGTACTTC.

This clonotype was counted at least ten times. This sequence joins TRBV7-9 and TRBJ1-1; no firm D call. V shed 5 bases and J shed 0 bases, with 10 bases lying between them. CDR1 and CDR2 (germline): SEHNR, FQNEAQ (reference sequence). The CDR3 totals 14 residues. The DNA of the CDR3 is TGTGCCAGCAGCGCCGGACCTATGAACACTGAAGCTTTCTTT. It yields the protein CASSAGPMNTEAFF.

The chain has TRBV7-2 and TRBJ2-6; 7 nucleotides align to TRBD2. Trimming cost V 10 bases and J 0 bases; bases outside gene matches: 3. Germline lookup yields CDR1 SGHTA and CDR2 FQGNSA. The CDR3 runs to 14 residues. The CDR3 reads CATAGVSGANVLTF. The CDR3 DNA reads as TGTGCCACCGCGGGGGTCTCTGGGGCCAACGTCCTGACTTTC.

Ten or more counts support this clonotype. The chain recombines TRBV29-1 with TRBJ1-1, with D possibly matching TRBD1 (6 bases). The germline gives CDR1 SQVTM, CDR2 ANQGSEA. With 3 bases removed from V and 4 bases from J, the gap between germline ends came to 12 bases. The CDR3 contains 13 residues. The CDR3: CSVEGGISTEAFF. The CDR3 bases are TGCAGCGTTGAGGGGGGCATAAGCACTGAAGCTTTCTTT. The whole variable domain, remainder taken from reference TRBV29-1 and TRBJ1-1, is SAVISQKPSRDICQRGTSLTIQCQVDSQVTMMFWYRQQPGQSLTLIATANQGSEATYESGFVIDKFPISRPNLTFSTLTVSNMSPEDSSIYLCSVEGGISTEAFFGQGTRLTVV.

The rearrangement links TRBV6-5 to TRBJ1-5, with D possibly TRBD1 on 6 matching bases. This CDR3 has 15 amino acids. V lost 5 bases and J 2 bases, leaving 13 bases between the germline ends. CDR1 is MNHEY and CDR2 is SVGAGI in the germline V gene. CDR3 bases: TGTGCCAGCAGTCCCCTGGACAGAGGCAATCAGCCCCAGCATTTT. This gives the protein CASSPLDRGNQPQHF.

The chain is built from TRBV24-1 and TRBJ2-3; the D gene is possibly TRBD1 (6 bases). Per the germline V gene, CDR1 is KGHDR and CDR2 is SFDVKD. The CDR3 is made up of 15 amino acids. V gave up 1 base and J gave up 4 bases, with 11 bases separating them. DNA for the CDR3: TGTGCCACCAGTGATTTAGATGGGGGCCCAGATACGCAGTATTTT. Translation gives CATSDLDGGPDTQYF.

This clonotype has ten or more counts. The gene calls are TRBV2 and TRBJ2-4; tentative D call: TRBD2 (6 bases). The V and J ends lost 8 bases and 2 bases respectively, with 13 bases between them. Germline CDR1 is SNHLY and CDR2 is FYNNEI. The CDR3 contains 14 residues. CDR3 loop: CASAQGLSKNIQYF. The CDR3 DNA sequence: TGTGCCAGCGCTCAGGGACTGTCCAAAAACATTCAGTACTTC. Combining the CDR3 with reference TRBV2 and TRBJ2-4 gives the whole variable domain EPEVTQTPSHQVTQMGQEVILRCVPISNHLYFYWYRQILGQKVEFLVSFYNNEISEKSEIFDDQFSVERPDGSNFTLKIRSTKLEDSAMYFCASAQGLSKNIQYFGAGTRLSVL.

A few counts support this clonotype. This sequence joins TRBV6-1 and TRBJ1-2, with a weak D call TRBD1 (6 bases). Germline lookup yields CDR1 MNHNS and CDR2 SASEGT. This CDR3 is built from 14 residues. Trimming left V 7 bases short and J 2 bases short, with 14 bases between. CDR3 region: CASTQGGWNYGYTF. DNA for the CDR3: TGTGCCAGCACCCAAGGGGGGTGGAACTATGGCTACACCTTC.

The CDR3 DNA is TGTGCCTCAGCAAGCACCAGGATACTGAACACCGGGGAGCTGTTTTTT. Its translation: CASASTRILNTGELFF. The chain carries TRBV3-1 and TRBJ2-2; D unclear. This CDR3 has 16 amino acids. Trimming removed 11 bases from V and 1 base from J, with 20 bases in between. Germline V CDR1 and CDR2: LGHDT, YNNKEL (reference sequence).

CDR3: CASSVGLAGGPDEQFF. The CDR3 DNA follows: TGTGCCAGCAGCGTGGGGCTAGCGGGAGGGCCCGATGAGCAGTTCTTC. This chain uses TRBV11-3 with TRBJ2-1, with 12 bases aligning to TRBD2. V was pared by 5 bases and J by 8 bases, with 10 bases of the junction left unmatched. This CDR3 contains 16 residues. In germline, CDR1 is SGHNT, CDR2 YENEEA.